This T cell receptor beta chain derives from a study of T cells in Graves' hyperthyroidism and ophthalmopathy. Study information: At the time of initial diagnosis and before any treatment, peripheral blood was collected.

This clonotype has just one count. What it binds is not known. The source of the PBMCs was more than 9.5 ml of fresh peripheral blood. Using RNA transcripts as the source, TCR beta CDR3 regions were amplified. First-round RT-PCR of the TCR CDR3 relied on the HTBI primer set. TCRdb re-analysed the multiplex PCR reads in MiXCR, keeping a single row per CDR3 protein. Among about 640,000 distinct CDR3 sequences listed, 20% to 25% were seen once. Study-wide findings and caveats: The blood repertoire included most of the expanded thyroid clonotypes above 0.001.

From germline, CDR1 is SGHDT and CDR2 YYEEEE. This CDR3 contains 14 residues. V dropped 2 bases and J dropped 8 bases, with 16 bases sitting between them. The rearrangement joins TRBV5-6 to TRBJ1-2, with D possibly being TRBD1 (5 bases). Sequencing was performed on blood. The source of this sequence is a man aged 25 to 45 with Graves' ophthalmopathy. The CDR3 bases are TGTGCCAGCAGCTTACAGGACTTCTTCGTCGGCTACACCTTC. Translated: CASSLQDFFVGYTF.